This T cell receptor beta chain was recovered during a study of tumor-infiltrating lymphocytes in primary liver carcinoma. About the research overall: Patients included men and women of 30 to 69 years.

Constant-region priming of approximately 500 ng total RNA yielded TCR beta cDNA. Three rounds of nested multiplex PCR with slightly modified ARM-PCR produced TCR beta libraries. TRBV1-TRBV30 forward primers paired with a C-beta reverse primer were used in the first two PCR rounds, which ran approximately 10 cycles each. TCRdb reprocessed the multiplex PCR reads with MiXCR, giving one entry per CDR3 protein. The table lists 20,000 to 30,000 distinct CDR3 sequences, over 60% of them singletons, with under 35% in the top ten. Per germline, CDR1 MDHEN and CDR2 SYDVKM. The ends were cut back, 6 bases at V and 6 bases at J, with 12 bases in the middle. This CDR3 region has 12 residues. Total RNA and DNA came together from around 20-30 mg of bulk tissue without cell sorting.

The rearrangement links TRBV28 to TRBJ2-7; a possible D gene is TRBD1 (6 bases). Sequencing was carried out using liver tumor tissue from sampling region 5. The sample's subset: tumor region T5, tumor centre. This TCR came from a woman in her 30s with primary liver carcinoma and hepatitis B virus infection. CDR3 in amino acids: CASSLTGAEQYF. CDR3 in DNA: TGTGCCAGCAGCCTGACAGGCGCCGAGCAGTACTTC.